Here is one T cell receptor beta chain with its context. One entry per CDR3 protein, called by TCRdb with MiXCR from the RT-PCR reads. The table includes 550,000 to 750,000 distinct CDR3 sequences, 12% to 15% detected once. From germline, CDR1 is SQVTM and CDR2 ANQGSEA. This CDR3 contains 15 residues. V lost 6 bases and J 4 bases, leaving 19 bases between the germline ends. The chain employs TRBV29-1 and TRBJ1-5; possibly TRBD1 for D (5 bases). This TCR was recovered from a female donor in good health, serving as a healthy control. Input material: memory CD4+ T cells from blood. The CDR3 protein is CSVGEGTGQNQPQHF. Written as DNA, the CDR3 is TGCAGCGTGGGGGAGGGTACGGGTCAGAATCAGCCCCAGCATTTT.